Listed below are T cell receptor beta chains from one sample, sequenced in a study of blood T cell repertoires in COVID-19. TCRdb keeps only in-frame clones here, not all; method: immunoSEQ multiplex PCR. The table lists around 97,000 clones, about 90% of them singletons. The sequencing sample was made of peripheral blood. Receptors originate from a human donor in a cohort sampled during active COVID-19. Both conserved end residues are part of each CDR3. A D gene is named only where the DNA matches it firmly. Rows may omit the clone size; those that give it use once, few, many or a size class.

j_call clone_size d_call v_call cdr3_nt cdr3_aa
TRBJ1-2 NA NA TRBV2 TGTGCCAGCGACCCCCTTGGGGGGTCATATGGCTACACCTTC CASDPLGGSYGYTF
TRBJ1-6 few TRBD1 TRBV28 TGTGCCAGCAGTTTGGAGGGACAGGGGCGAAGACCCCTCCACTTT CASSLEGQGRRPLHF
TRBJ1-4 NA NA TRBV6-1 TGTGCCAGCAGTGAAAATGGCGGTGCCTATGAAAAACTGTTTTTT CASSENGGAYEKLFF
TRBJ1-2 few NA TRBV6-6 TGTGCCAGCAGAGGGGAAACTAACTATGGCTACACCTTC CASRGETNYGYTF
TRBJ2-3 NA TRBD1 TRBV28 TGTGCCAGCTCCAAAGGGGGGACAGGGACAGATACGCAGTATTTT CASSKGGTGTDTQYF
TRBJ1-2 NA TRBD1 TRBV13 TGTGCCAGCAGCTTAGGGCCAGACAGGGGTGGCTATGGCTACACCTTC CASSLGPDRGGYGYTF
TRBJ2-5 NA TRBD2 TRBV7-9 TGTGCCAGCAGCGCACTAGCGGGGGTCTGGGAGACCCAGTACTTC CASSALAGVWETQYF
TRBJ2-5 NA NA TRBV11-1 TGTGCCAGCAGCGCCAACCCTACAGAGCAAGAGACCCAGTACTTC CASSANPTEQETQYF
TRBJ1-5 NA NA TRBV19 TGTGCCAGTAGTACGCCAGACAGTTACGACAATCAGCCCCAGCATTTT CASSTPDSYDNQPQHF
TRBJ1-5 few NA TRBV5-1 TGCGCCAGCAGCCCGGTTGGGGCAGGGAATCAGCCCCAGCATTTT CASSPVGAGNQPQHF
TRBJ2-1 NA TRBD1 TRBV6-5 TGTGCCAGCAGCAAACAGGGGGAGCAGTTCTTC CASSKQGEQFF
TRBJ2-5 once NA TRBV5-6 TGTGCCAGCAGCTTTAGCGAGACCCAGTACTTC CASSFSETQYF
TRBJ2-1 NA TRBD1 TRBV24-1 TGTGCCACCAGTGTCAGGGGGTATGGCAATGAGCAGTTCTTC CATSVRGYGNEQFF
TRBJ2-2 NA TRBD1 TRBV5-1 TGCGCCAGCAGCTTGGAGGGACAGATCACCGGGGAGCTGTTTTTT CASSLEGQITGELFF
TRBJ2-5 once NA TRBV5-1 TGCGCCAGCAGCTTGATACTGTTTGTGGAAGAGACCCAGTACTTC CASSLILFVEETQYF
TRBJ1-4 once NA TRBV9 TGTGCCAGCAGCGTAGGGGGACACGCTAATGAAAAACTGTTTTTT CASSVGGHANEKLFF
TRBJ2-5 NA NA TRBV7-7 TGTGCCAGCAGCTCCCCTGGGGGGAAAGGGAGAGAGACCCAGTACTTC CASSSPGGKGRETQYF
TRBJ2-7 NA TRBD1 TRBV18 TGTGCCAGCTCACCACTTGATCAGGGGGCGTACGACGAGCAGTACTTC CASSPLDQGAYDEQYF
TRBJ2-7 NA TRBD1 TRBV7-3 TGTGCCAGCAGCCAAACAGGGGGCGGTAACGAGCAGTACTTC CASSQTGGGNEQYF
TRBJ1-3 NA NA TRBV7-3 TGTGCCAGCAGCTCACAGCGGGGATGGGGAAACACCATATATTTT CASSSQRGWGNTIYF
TRBJ1-2 NA TRBD1 TRBV6-5 TGTGCCAGCAGACCCCCGGGACAGCTAGCGAATGGCTACACCTTC CASRPPGQLANGYTF
TRBJ1-2 NA NA TRBV6-4 TGTGCCAGCAGTGGCTCCTCGACAACTCCGCTACCCTATGGCTACACCTTC CASSGSSTTPLPYGYTF
TRBJ2-5 NA TRBD2 TRBV18 TGTGCCAGCTCACCATTAGCGGGAGGGCCGGGCCAAGAGACCCAGTACTTC CASSPLAGGPGQETQYF
TRBJ1-4 NA NA TRBV28 TGTGCCAGCAGTTTTGGGGGGGCAACTAATGAAAAACTGTTTTTT CASSFGGATNEKLFF
TRBJ2-7 NA TRBD1 TRBV11-2 TGTGCCAGCAGCTTCACAGGGGTGAGCTACGAGCAGTACTTC CASSFTGVSYEQYF
TRBJ2-2 NA NA TRBV7-9 TGTGCCAGCAGCTTAAGTAGCCGGGTGAACACCGGGGAGCTGTTTTTT CASSLSSRVNTGELFF
TRBJ2-2 NA NA TRBV2 TGTGCCAGCAGTGTGACGGGGTACACCGGGGAGCTGTTTTTT CASSVTGYTGELFF
TRBJ2-7 NA TRBD2 TRBV19 TGTGCCAGTAGTACACAAGCGGGAGCTACCTACGAGCAGTACTTC CASSTQAGATYEQYF
TRBJ1-6 NA TRBD1 TRBV28 TGTGCCAGCACCGATCGACAGGGATATAATTCACCCCTCCACTTT CASTDRQGYNSPLHF
TRBJ2-1 NA NA TRBV6-5 TGTGCCAGCAGTTACCGCGACATAATCTCCTACAATGAGCAGTTCTTC CASSYRDIISYNEQFF
TRBJ2-3 NA NA TRBV3-1/TRBV3-2 TGTGCCAGCAGCCCCCTCAGCACAGATACGCAGTATTTT CASSPLSTDTQYF
TRBJ2-3 NA TRBD1 TRBV5-3 TGTGCCAGAAGCGGCGATTGGGACAGGGGGCGCCGGGGCCCAGATACGCAGTATTTT CARSGDWDRGRRGPDTQYF
TRBJ2-1 few NA TRBV11-2 TGTGCCAGCAGCCCCCGGCGGGGTTGGCATGAGCAGTTCTTC CASSPRRGWHEQFF
TRBJ2-1 NA NA TRBV5-6 TGTGCCAGCAGGCTTAGTGTTTCCTACAATGAGCAGTTCTTC CASRLSVSYNEQFF
TRBJ2-7 NA TRBD2 TRBV28 TGTGCCAGCAGTTTGGGGGGGGGAGCCTACGAGCAGTACTTC CASSLGGGAYEQYF
TRBJ1-3 NA NA TRBV5-5 TGTGCCAGCAGCTTCTCGGGGATGGGGAGAAACACCATATATTTT CASSFSGMGRNTIYF
TRBJ2-5 NA TRBD2 TRBV19 TGTGCCAGTAGTATAGATCGTTACCTCCAGGGAGGGGAGACCCAGTACTTC CASSIDRYLQGGETQYF
TRBJ1-4 NA NA TRBV4-2 TGTGCCAGCAGCCAAGACAGAACAGTTGAAAAACTGTTTTTT CASSQDRTVEKLFF
TRBJ2-5 NA TRBD1 TRBV19 TGTGCCAGTAGTACCGACAGGGGACAGACCCAGTACTTC CASSTDRGQTQYF
TRBJ2-1 once TRBD1 TRBV2 TGTGCCAGCAGTGCAGGGGGCCTCTACAATGAGCAGTTCTTC CASSAGGLYNEQFF
TRBJ1-4 NA NA TRBV27 TGTGCCAGCAGTTTACTTGGGAGGGATGAAAAACTGTTTTTT CASSLLGRDEKLFF
TRBJ1-1 NA NA TRBV5-1 TGCGCCAGCAGCTTGCCAGGGATGACTGAAGCTTTCTTT CASSLPGMTEAFF
TRBJ2-3 NA NA TRBV5-1 TGCGCCAGCAGCTTGATGGGGCAGATCACAGATACGCAGTATTTT CASSLMGQITDTQYF
TRBJ2-1 NA NA TRBV9 TGTGCCAGCAGCGTAGGTAGCGTTTCGAATGAGCAGTTCTTC CASSVGSVSNEQFF
TRBJ1-1 NA NA TRBV11-2 TGTGCCAGCAGCTTAGGACTCCTGAACACTGAAGCTTTCTTT CASSLGLLNTEAFF
TRBJ2-1 NA NA TRBV3-1/TRBV3-2 TGTGCCAGCAGCCAAGTACAGGGGGGGAATGAGCAGTTCTTC CASSQVQGGNEQFF
TRBJ2-5 NA TRBD2 TRBV27 TGTGCCAGCACCATGGGTCCGGGGGGGACCCAGTACTTC CASTMGPGGTQYF
TRBJ2-1 NA TRBD2 TRBV12-3/TRBV12-4 TGTGCCAGCAGTTTGGGCGGGAGCTCTGAGCAGTTCTTC CASSLGGSSEQFF
TRBJ2-3 NA TRBD2 TRBV5-4 TGTGCCAGCAGCTTCTCCGGGGGGGTAACAGATACGCAGTATTTT CASSFSGGVTDTQYF